The rows below give T cell receptor beta chains drawn from one sample of a study of T cell repertoires in cytomegalovirus infection. TCRdb ran MiXCR on the reads and lists one entry per CDR3 protein. The top ten clones hold over 20% of a sample with around 170,000 distinct CDR3 sequences, around an eighth of them seen once. Sequencing was performed on PBMCs. These receptors were taken from a human donor in good health (CMV status not recorded). Some clones in this sample may be carry-over from other donors' samples. The CDR3 runs from the conserved cysteine through the conserved F or W. A D gene is named only where the DNA matches it firmly. Clone size is not always given. Where it is, it says once, few, many or a class for expanded clones.

J: TRBJ2-7
length: 11
D: .
V: TRBV12-3/TRBV12-4
size: .
DNA: TGTGCCAGCAGCCAGGTGGACGAGCAGTACTTC
CDR3: CASSQVDEQYF

J: TRBJ2-4
length: 19
D: .
V: TRBV10-3
size: many
DNA: TGTGCCATCAGTGAGTCTGTGGGTACGGTGACCCTAGCCAAAAACATTCAGTACTTC
CDR3: CAISESVGTVTLAKNIQYF

J: TRBJ2-7
length: 13
D: .
V: TRBV18
size: few
DNA: TGTGCCAGCTCACCACCGACAGCCTACGAGCAGTACTTC
CDR3: CASSPPTAYEQYF

J: TRBJ2-5
length: 17
D: TRBD1
V: TRBV5-4
size: few
DNA: TGTGCCAGCAGCCGAGGGGGGACAGGGAGCGGACGAGAGACCCAGTACTTC
CDR3: CASSRGGTGSGRETQYF

J: TRBJ2-3
length: 14
D: TRBD2
V: TRBV5-1
size: once
DNA: TGCGCCAGCAAAAGAGCGGGGACCTCGGATACGCAGTATTTT
CDR3: CASKRAGTSDTQYF

J: TRBJ1-1
length: 15
D: .
V: TRBV6-1
size: .
DNA: TGTGCCAGCAGAAGAGGGGGGAACATGAACACTGAAGCTTTCTTT
CDR3: CASRRGGNMNTEAFF

J: TRBJ1-1
length: 14
D: .
V: TRBV6-5
size: many
DNA: TGTGCCAGCATCTCCGGGGGGTCGAACACTGAAGCTTTCTTT
CDR3: CASISGGSNTEAFF

J: TRBJ1-2
length: 15
D: TRBD1
V: TRBV5-6
size: many
DNA: TGTGCCAGCAGCTCGGGACAGGGGGAAATATATGGCTACACCTTC
CDR3: CASSSGQGEIYGYTF

J: TRBJ2-1
length: 14
D: TRBD2
V: TRBV7-3
size: many
DNA: TGTGCCAGCTCAGTCGCGGGGGGGCCCTATGAGCAGTTCTTC
CDR3: CASSVAGGPYEQFF

J: TRBJ2-3
length: 15
D: TRBD1
V: TRBV7-2
size: few
DNA: TGTGCCAGCAGCTTCCGGGACAGGGTCACAGATACGCAGTATTTT
CDR3: CASSFRDRVTDTQYF

J: TRBJ2-7
length: 18
D: .
V: TRBV20-1
size: .
DNA: TGCAGTGCTAGGCCTTTGGGGAGGCTCGGTTTTACTACCTACGAGCAGTACTTC
CDR3: CSARPLGRLGFTTYEQYF

J: TRBJ1-2
length: 12
D: .
V: TRBV29-1
size: few
DNA: TGCAGCGCGTCACAGGGAATGGATGGCTACACCTTC
CDR3: CSASQGMDGYTF

J: TRBJ1-1
length: 15
D: TRBD1
V: TRBV28
size: few
DNA: TGTGCCAGCAGTTTATTGGTGGCAGGGGGCTTGGGGGCTTTCTTT
CDR3: CASSLLVAGGLGAFF

J: TRBJ2-1
length: 17
D: TRBD2
V: TRBV7-9
size: many
DNA: TGTGCCAGCAGCTTTAGGCGGACTAGCGGGACCCTATGGGAGCAGTTCTTC
CDR3: CASSFRRTSGTLWEQFF

J: TRBJ2-7
length: 13
D: .
V: TRBV6-2/TRBV6-3
size: .
DNA: TGTGCCAGCAGTTACCCGGCCCCGGGCGAGCAGTACTTC
CDR3: CASSYPAPGEQYF

J: TRBJ2-5
length: 18
D: TRBD2
V: TRBV7-2
size: many
DNA: TGTGCCAGCAGCCTAAATGGTTTGCGGGAGTCGGGAGTTGAGACCCAGTACTTC
CDR3: CASSLNGLRESGVETQYF

J: TRBJ1-3
length: 12
D: .
V: TRBV7-2
size: many
DNA: TGTGCCAGCAGCCCCCCTGGAAACACCATATATTTT
CDR3: CASSPPGNTIYF

J: TRBJ2-2
length: 14
D: .
V: TRBV20-1
size: few
DNA: TGCAGTGCTGACTCAGGGATCCTAACCGGGGAGCTGTTTTTT
CDR3: CSADSGILTGELFF

J: TRBJ2-2
length: 13
D: .
V: TRBV20-1
size: many
DNA: TGCAGTGCTAGATCTCCTGACACCGGGGAGCTGTTTTTT
CDR3: CSARSPDTGELFF

J: TRBJ2-2
length: 13
D: .
V: TRBV7-3
size: few
DNA: TGTGCCAGCAGCTACACGTACACCGGGGAGCTGTTTTTT
CDR3: CASSYTYTGELFF

J: TRBJ2-1
length: 19
D: TRBD2
V: TRBV7-9
size: .
DNA: TGTGCCAGCAGCTTAGTCGCTAGCGGGAGAGGCATTCGGAACAATGAGCAGTTCTTC
CDR3: CASSLVASGRGIRNNEQFF

J: TRBJ2-2
length: 15
D: TRBD1
V: TRBV19
size: .
DNA: TGTGCCAGTAGTTCGCAGGGGGTTGGCACCGGGGAGCTGTTTTTT
CDR3: CASSSQGVGTGELFF

J: TRBJ1-1
length: 14
D: .
V: TRBV12-3/TRBV12-4
size: .
DNA: TGTGCCAGCAGTCCAGGGCTGGCGAACACTGAAGCTTTCTTT
CDR3: CASSPGLANTEAFF

J: TRBJ1-1
length: 13
D: TRBD1
V: TRBV7-2
size: many
DNA: TGTGCCAGCAGCTTCGGTACAGGGGGAACAGCTTTCTTT
CDR3: CASSFGTGGTAFF

J: TRBJ2-1
length: 16
D: .
V: TRBV10-3
size: many
DNA: TGTGCCACTACGCGGTTATGGGATAAGACCTACAATGAGCAGTTCTTC
CDR3: CATTRLWDKTYNEQFF

J: TRBJ2-1
length: 15
D: TRBD2
V: TRBV10-3
size: .
DNA: TGTGCCATCAGTGATGCGGGGGTTATGGTCAATGAGCAGTTCTTC
CDR3: CAISDAGVMVNEQFF

J: TRBJ1-1
length: 12
D: .
V: TRBV7-9
size: many
DNA: TGTGCCAGCAGCTTATCCGCGACTGAAGCTTTCTTT
CDR3: CASSLSATEAFF

J: TRBJ1-1
length: 13
D: .
V: TRBV29-1
size: few
DNA: TGCAGCGTTGCGGGGGGTTTGGACACTGAAGCTTTCTTT
CDR3: CSVAGGLDTEAFF

J: TRBJ1-2
length: 13
D: .
V: TRBV12-3/TRBV12-4
size: .
DNA: TGTGCCAGCAGTTTAGGTGGCTATAGCGGCTACACCTTC
CDR3: CASSLGGYSGYTF

J: TRBJ2-7
length: 15
D: TRBD1
V: TRBV29-1
size: many
DNA: TGCAGCGTTGAGCTTTCCGGGACAGGGAACGACGAGCAGTACTTC
CDR3: CSVELSGTGNDEQYF

J: TRBJ1-4
length: 16
D: .
V: TRBV5-1
size: many
DNA: TGCGCCAGCAGCCGGGACTCCGAATCAACTAATGAAAAACTGTTTTTT
CDR3: CASSRDSESTNEKLFF

J: TRBJ2-1
length: 14
D: TRBD2
V: TRBV19
size: .
DNA: TGTGCCAGTAGTATAGACCCTAGCGGAGGCGAGCAGTTCTTC
CDR3: CASSIDPSGGEQFF

J: TRBJ2-1
length: 17
D: TRBD2
V: TRBV15
size: many
DNA: TGTGCCACCAGCAGAGAAGTCTCTAGCGGGGGATACAATGAGCAGTTCTTC
CDR3: CATSREVSSGGYNEQFF

J: TRBJ2-7
length: 15
D: .
V: TRBV27
size: few
DNA: TGTGCCAGCAGCCCGGGAGGACAGGGACCCTACGAGCAGTACTTC
CDR3: CASSPGGQGPYEQYF

J: TRBJ2-5
length: 15
D: TRBD1
V: TRBV7-6
size: many
DNA: TGTGCCAGCAGCCAAGACCAGACAGGGTACGCGACCCAGTACTTC
CDR3: CASSQDQTGYATQYF

J: TRBJ2-2
length: 15
D: .
V: TRBV7-2
size: .
DNA: TGTGCCAGCAGCTTGATTTCATTCGGCACCGGGGAGCTGTTTTTT
CDR3: CASSLISFGTGELFF

J: TRBJ2-7
length: 15
D: .
V: TRBV20-1
size: few
DNA: TGCAGTGCTGGGGCCGCAGGGAAATTTGACTACGAGCAGTACTTC
CDR3: CSAGAAGKFDYEQYF

J: TRBJ1-2
length: 15
D: .
V: TRBV12-3/TRBV12-4
size: many
DNA: TGTGCCAGCAGTTCTGGTTTTTGGGCTAACTATGGCTACACCTTC
CDR3: CASSSGFWANYGYTF

J: TRBJ2-7
length: 23
D: TRBD2
V: TRBV23-1
size: many
DNA: TGCGCCAGCAGTCAAAGGATTGGGGGGAAACCGGGACTAGCGAAGAAGAGCTCCTACGAGCAGTACTTC
CDR3: CASSQRIGGKPGLAKKSSYEQYF

J: TRBJ2-3
length: 14
D: .
V: TRBV6-4
size: .
DNA: TGTGCCAGCCGGGACGACCCTAGCACAGATACGCAGTATTTT
CDR3: CASRDDPSTDTQYF

J: TRBJ2-1
length: 15
D: .
V: TRBV28
size: .
DNA: TGTGCCAGCAGTTCCCCGGGCAGGGTGAACAATGAGCAGTTCTTC
CDR3: CASSSPGRVNNEQFF

J: TRBJ1-1
length: 15
D: .
V: TRBV12-3/TRBV12-4
size: many
DNA: TGTGCCAGCAGTAGCCTTGAGGCACGTAACACTGAAGCTTTCTTT
CDR3: CASSSLEARNTEAFF